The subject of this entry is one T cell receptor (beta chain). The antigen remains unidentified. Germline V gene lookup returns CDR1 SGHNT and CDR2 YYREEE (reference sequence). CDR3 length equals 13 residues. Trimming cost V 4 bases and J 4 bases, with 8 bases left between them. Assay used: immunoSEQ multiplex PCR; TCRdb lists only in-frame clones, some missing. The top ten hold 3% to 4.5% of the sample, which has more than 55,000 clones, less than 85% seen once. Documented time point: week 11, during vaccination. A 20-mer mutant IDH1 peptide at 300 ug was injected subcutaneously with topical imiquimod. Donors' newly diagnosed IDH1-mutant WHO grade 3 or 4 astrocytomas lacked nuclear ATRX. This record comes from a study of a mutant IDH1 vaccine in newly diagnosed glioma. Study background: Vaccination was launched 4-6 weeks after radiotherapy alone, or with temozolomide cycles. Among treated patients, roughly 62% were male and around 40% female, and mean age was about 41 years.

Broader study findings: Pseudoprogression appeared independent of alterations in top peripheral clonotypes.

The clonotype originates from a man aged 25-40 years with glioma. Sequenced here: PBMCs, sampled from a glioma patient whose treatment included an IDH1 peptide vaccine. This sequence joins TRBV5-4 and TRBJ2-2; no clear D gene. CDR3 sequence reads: CASSTVPTGELFF. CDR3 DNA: TGTGCCAGCAGCACCGTCCCCACCGGGGAGCTGTTTTTT.